One and the same sample provided the 16 T cell receptor beta chains below, sequenced in a study of blood T cell repertoires in COVID-19. Here immunoSEQ multiplex PCR was the method, and the copy in TCRdb shows in-frame clones only, minus some. The table has about 200,000 clones, around 90% seen once; the top ten hold approximately 6.7%. The sample was peripheral blood. These receptors all come from a man between 35 and 55 years old with acute or convalescent COVID-19.

Regarding this clone: Other nucleotide sequences in the sample specify the same CDR3. This chain uses TRBV7-2 with TRBJ2-5, with 10 nucleotides matching TRBD2. The CDR3 is 15 residues long. Germline V gene sequence: CDR1 SGHTA, CDR2 FQGNSA. The J segment lost 4 bases and the V segment lost 2 bases, leaving 4 bases of the junction unmatched. The CDR3 DNA is TGTGCCAGCAGCTTACAGCGGGGGGGCGGAGAGACCCAGTACTTC. Protein sequence: CASSLQRGGGETQYF. Supplemented by reference TRBV7-2 and TRBJ2-5, the full variable domain reads GAGVSQSPSNKVTEKGKDVELRCDPISGHTALYWYRQSLGQGLEFLIYFQGNSAPDKSGLPSDRFSAERTGGSVSTLTIQRTQQEDSAVYLCASSLQRGGGETQYFGPGTRLLVL.

The chain couples TRBV29-1 to TRBJ2-3; 12 nucleotides line up with TRBD2. CDR3 length equals 16 residues. The V segment lost 0 bases and the J segment 4 bases; nucleotides outside the gene matches: 5. Germline values: CDR1 SQVTM, CDR2 ANQGSEA. DNA of the CDR3: TGCAGCGTTGAAGATTTAGGACTAGCGGGGTCAGATACGCAGTATTTT. This gives the protein CSVEDLGLAGSDTQYF.

The genes are TRBV7-2 and TRBJ1-5, with 9 bases lining up with TRBD1. The CDR3 spans 15 residues. The germline V gene has CDR1 SGHTA and CDR2 FQGNSA. Trimming at V came to 4 bases and at J to 1 base, leaving 2 bases not matched to a gene. In nucleotides, the CDR3 is TGTGCCAGCAGCTCGGACAGGGGAAGCAATCAGCCCCAGCATTTT. Its translation is CASSSDRGSNQPQHF.

As concerns this clone: A read error may produce the germline difference seen at one junction end. V is TRBV3-1 (or the pseudogene TRBV3-2) and J is TRBJ2-2, with D possibly TRBD2 on 6 matching bases. CDR1 is LGHDT, CDR2 YNNKEL, per germline (reference sequence). This CDR3 comprises 15 residues. The CDR3 sequence: CAGSPRWEVTGELFF. In DNA form, the CDR3 reads TGTGCCGGCAGCCCAAGATGGGAGGTAACCGGGGAGCTGTTTTTT.

This sequence joins TRBV4-3 and TRBJ1-1; D remains unclear. The CDR3 has 13 amino acids. Germline CDR1 LGHNA, CDR2 YSLEER. V lost 3 bases and J lost 4, with 9 bases in between. The chain's CDR3 is CASSHTGTTEAFF. DNA of the CDR3: TGCGCCAGCAGCCACACCGGTACCACTGAAGCTTTCTTT.

The chain has TRBV7-6 and TRBJ2-1, with D perhaps TRBD1 (7 bases). This CDR3 is 17 amino acids long. V shed 4 bases and J shed 4 bases, with 20 bases lying between them. Germline CDR1 and CDR2: SGHVS and FNYEAQ. The CDR3 loop reads CASSSPRQGGSYNEQFF. The CDR3 bases are TGTGCCAGCAGCTCCCCCAGACAGGGAGGATCATACAATGAGCAGTTCTTC.

The V gene is TRBV7-2, the J gene TRBJ2-7; 9 bases are a match to TRBD1. Germline CDR1 SGHTA, CDR2 FQGNSA. The CDR3 contains 14 residues. V was pared by 1 base and J by 6 bases, with 4 bases of the junction left unmatched. The CDR3 DNA is TGTGCCAGCAGCTTAGGGGGGACAGGGCGCGAGCAGTACTTC. Translating it yields CASSLGGTGREQYF.

The J gene is TRBJ1-6, the V gene TRBV2, with TRBD1 as a possible D gene (5 bases). In germline, CDR1 is SNHLY, CDR2 FYNNEI. Deletions cut 7 bases from V and 1 base from J, with 14 bases between. The CDR3 is 16 amino acids. The CDR3 spells CASTKRGDSYNSPLHF. DNA of the CDR3: TGTGCCAGCACCAAACGGGGGGATTCCTATAATTCACCCCTCCACTTT.

This clone has only one observation. V gene TRBV7-2 combines with J gene TRBJ2-5; D might be TRBD2 (6 bases). Germline CDR1 reads SGHTA; CDR2 reads FQGNSA. Trimming shortened V by 1 base and J by 4 bases, and 13 bases separated the two germline ends. The CDR3 is 15 amino acids. In DNA, the CDR3 is TGTGCCAGCAGCTTAGTGGGCGGGCGGGGAGAGACCCAGTACTTC. Translation gives CASSLVGGRGETQYF.

The chain employs TRBV5-5 and TRBJ2-7, with 9 positions matching TRBD1. CDR1 is SGHKS, CDR2 YYEKEE, per germline (reference sequence). The CDR3 runs to 14 residues. The V segment lost 3 bases and the J segment 2 bases; nucleotides outside the gene matches: 3. CDR3 in amino acids: CASSSDRGPYEQYF. The CDR3 DNA follows: TGTGCCAGCAGCTCGGACAGGGGCCCCTACGAGCAGTACTTC.

V usage is TRBV19 and J usage is TRBJ1-5, with 10 bases lining up with TRBD1. The J segment lost 4 bases and the V segment lost 5 bases, leaving 5 bases of the junction unmatched. Germline V gene sequence: CDR1 LNHDA, CDR2 SQIVND (reference sequence). The CDR3 length is 15 residues. The CDR3 sequence is CASSETGGRNQPQHF. The CDR3 nucleotides read TGTGCCAGTAGTGAGACAGGGGGCAGGAATCAGCCCCAGCATTTT.

The chain carries TRBV6-5 and TRBJ2-3, with 14 bases that match TRBD2. CDR3 length: 15 residues. CDR1 is MNHEY and CDR2 is SVGAGI in the germline V gene. The V gene end was trimmed by 9 bases and the J gene end by 5 bases; junction bases not matched to a gene: 7. The chain's CDR3 is CASRLAGGLVDTQYF. The CDR3 nucleotides are TGTGCCAGTAGACTAGCGGGGGGGCTAGTAGATACGCAGTATTTT.

The genes are TRBV6-5 and TRBJ1-6, with TRBD1 identical over 7 bases. After removal of 6 bases from V and 4 bases from J, the junction contained 6 bases not matched to a gene. CDR1 MNHEY and CDR2 SVGAGI come from the germline V gene. The CDR3 has 15 residues. The CDR3 DNA reads TGTGCCAGCAGGAGGGACAGCAAATATAATTCACCCCTCCACTTT. Its protein is CASRRDSKYNSPLHF.

This clone turned up a few times. V and J are TRBV11-2 and TRBJ2-2; 8 bases are a match to TRBD1. CDR1 SGHAT and CDR2 FQNNGV come from the germline V gene. This CDR3 contains 17 residues. With V trimmed by 6 bases and J by 8 bases, 17 bases remained unmatched. This chain's CDR3 is CASRLNRDRRGLGELFF. In DNA form, the CDR3 reads TGTGCCAGCAGACTCAACCGGGACAGGAGGGGTCTGGGGGAGCTGTTTTTT. The complete variable domain, with remaining parts taken from reference TRBV11-2 and TRBJ2-2, reads EAGVAQSPRYKIIEKRQSVAFWCNPISGHATLYWYQQILGQGPKLLIQFQNNGVVDDSQLPKDRFSAERLKGVDSTLKIQPAKLEDSAVYLCASRLNRDRRGLGELFFGEGSRLTVL.

This clone was detected only once. The chain employs TRBV7-9 and TRBJ1-4; possible D gene TRBD1, 6 bases. Germline values: CDR1 SEHNR, CDR2 FQNEAQ (reference sequence). The V end lost 3 bases, the J end lost 6 bases, and 20 bases lay between the germline ends. The CDR3 consists of 17 residues. The CDR3 nucleotides read TGTGCCAGCAGCTTCCCATCTTTACAGGGAAGCGATGAAAAACTGTTTTTT. Translation gives CASSFPSLQGSDEKLFF.

V usage is TRBV30 and J usage is TRBJ2-5; 7 bases match TRBD2. The CDR3 is 12 residues long. The V gene end was trimmed by 5 bases and the J gene end by 5 bases; junction bases not matched to a gene: 5. Germline V lookup: CDR1 GTSNPN, CDR2 SVGIG (reference sequence). CDR3 sequence: CAWAGVGETQYF. In DNA, the CDR3 is TGTGCCTGGGCGGGGGTAGGGGAGACCCAGTACTTC.